These 27 T cell receptor beta chains came from one sample sequenced in a study of cytomegalovirus exposure and HLA in healthy donors. In the PCR, 60 Vbeta and 13 Jbeta primers were used. Clones were read by immunoSEQ multiplex PCR, and TCRdb kept only the in-frame ones, dropping some. Of about 170,000 clones in the sample, more than 70% were seen once. Sequenced input: PBMCs. The receptor source for this set is a boy aged 2 to 10 in good health and CMV-seronegative.

The rearrangement joins TRBV7-2 to TRBJ2-3; 14 nucleotides agree with TRBD2. The CDR3 consists of 16 residues. The germline V gene encodes CDR1 SGHTA and CDR2 FQGNSA. The V gene end was trimmed by 4 bases and the J gene end by 6 bases; junction bases not matched to a gene: 6. CDR3 nucleotides: TGTGCCAGCAGCTCTTCCGGGACTAGCGGGAGCGATACGCAGTATTTT. Translated, it gives CASSSSGTSGSDTQYF.

This rearrangement joins TRBV4-2 to TRBJ2-3; 12 bases are a match to TRBD2. Looked up from germline, CDR1 is LGHNA and CDR2 is YNFKEQ. The CDR3 spans 17 residues. Trimming removed 5 bases from V and 3 bases from J; junction bases left unmatched: 9. The CDR3 sequence: CASSIGLAGKITDTQYF. CDR3 DNA sequence: TGTGCCAGCAGCATCGGACTAGCGGGGAAGATAACAGATACGCAGTATTTT.

The sample holds one count of this clone. The rearrangement links TRBV4-1 to TRBJ1-5; possible D gene TRBD1, 6 bases. V was trimmed by 2 bases and J by 7 bases, leaving 15 bases between them. CDR3 length equals 15 residues. Germline CDR1 and CDR2: MGHRA and YSYEKL. CDR3 region: CASSQTGTRGQPQHF. The CDR3 DNA follows: TGCGCCAGCAGCCAAACCGGGACGAGGGGGCAGCCCCAGCATTTT.

This chain links TRBV9 with TRBJ2-1; no reliable D call. CDR1 and CDR2 (germline): SGDLS, YYNGEE. There are 16 residues in the CDR3. V was shortened by 0 bases and J by 0 bases, with 10 bases between the two germline ends. The CDR3 bases are TGTGCCAGCAGCGTAGGAGCCCCACCCTCCTACAATGAGCAGTTCTTC. Translation: CASSVGAPPSYNEQFF.

CDR3 region: CASSQGGSRGPAANYGYTF. The CDR3 bases are TGTGCCAGCAGCCAAGGGGGCAGTCGAGGTCCCGCAGCTAACTATGGCTACACCTTC. The chain employs TRBV14 and TRBJ1-2; tentative D call: TRBD1 (5 bases). Trimming removed 1 base at V and 0 bases at J, with 21 bases between. The CDR3 is 19 amino acids. Per germline, CDR1 SGHDN and CDR2 FVKESK. Combining the CDR3 with reference TRBV14 and TRBJ1-2 gives the whole variable domain EAGVTQFPSHSVIEKGQTVTLRCDPISGHDNLYWYRRVMGKEIKFLLHFVKESKQDESGMPNNRFLAERTGGTYSTLKVQPAELEDSGVYFCASSQGGSRGPAANYGYTFGSGTRLTVV.

The J gene is TRBJ2-7, the V gene TRBV6-1, with 7 bases fitting TRBD2. CDR3 length equals 14 residues. Germline CDR1 and CDR2: MNHNS and SASEGT. Germline trimming cut 7 bases from V and 6 bases from J; bases unmatched to any gene: 12. CDR3 region: CASTGGSRFGEQYF. CDR3 nucleotide sequence: TGTGCCAGCACGGGGGGTTCAAGGTTTGGCGAGCAGTACTTC.

This clone appeared a few times. The chain is built from TRBV10-1 and TRBJ2-7; D may be TRBD2 (5 bases). The CDR3 runs to 13 residues. Trimming pared 4 bases from V and 2 bases from J, leaving 9 bases between. CDR1 WNHNN and CDR2 SYGVQD come from the germline V gene (reference sequence). CDR3 DNA sequence: TGCGCCAGCAGTGCAAGCGGAACCTACGAGCAGTACTTC. This sequence encodes CASSASGTYEQYF.

J is TRBJ2-3 and V is TRBV4-1; the match to TRBD1 covers 8 bases. Trimming cost V 4 bases and J 4 bases; bases outside gene matches: 10. The CDR3 is 16 amino acids. CDR1 MGHRA and CDR2 YSYEKL come from the germline V gene. The CDR3 loop reads CASSLRATGVPDTQYF. CDR3 coding DNA: TGCGCCAGCAGCCTTAGGGCGACAGGGGTCCCAGATACGCAGTATTTT.

This rearrangement joins TRBV18 to TRBJ2-5; 13 nucleotides match TRBD2. The CDR3 sequence is 16 residues long. J gave up 5 bases and V 2 bases, and 5 bases lay outside the gene matches. The germline V gene encodes CDR1 KGHSH and CDR2 LQKENI. The CDR3 sequence: CASSPGTSGNRETQYF. The CDR3 DNA is TGTGCCAGCTCACCAGGGACTAGCGGGAACCGGGAGACCCAGTACTTC. Combining the CDR3 with reference TRBV18 and TRBJ2-5 gives the whole variable domain NAGVMQNPRHLVRRRGQEARLRCSPMKGHSHVYWYRQLPEEGLKFMVYLQKENIIDESGMPKERFSAEFPKEGPSILRIQQVVRGDSAAYFCASSPGTSGNRETQYFGPGTRLLVL.

This chain uses TRBV25-1 with TRBJ2-2; the match to TRBD1 covers 7 bases. CDR3 length: 13 residues. CDR1 is MGHDK, CDR2 SYGVNS, per germline. With 6 bases clipped from V and 6 bases from J, the junction kept 4 bases outside the gene matches. CDR3 sequence reads: CASRARGPGELFF. In DNA form, the CDR3 reads TGTGCCAGCAGAGCAAGGGGGCCCGGGGAGCTGTTTTTT. Full variable domain (outside the CDR3, taken from reference TRBV25-1 and TRBJ2-2): EADIYQTPRYLVIGTGKKITLECSQTMGHDKMYWYQQDPGMELHLIHYSYGVNSTEKGDLSSESTVSRIRTEHFPLTLESARPSHTSQYLCASRARGPGELFFGEGSRLTVL.

The chain combines TRBV7-9 with TRBJ2-7, with 8 bases aligning to TRBD2. J gave up 0 bases and V 3 bases, and 13 bases lay outside the gene matches. The CDR3 extends over 18 amino acids. Looked up from germline, CDR1 is SEHNR and CDR2 is FQNEAQ (reference sequence). The CDR3 here is CASSFYRGGAISSYEQYF. CDR3 coding DNA: TGTGCCAGCAGCTTTTATCGGGGGGGCGCAATAAGCTCCTACGAGCAGTACTTC.

The V gene is TRBV2, the J gene TRBJ1-5, with TRBD1 matching 11 bases. Germline values: CDR1 SNHLY, CDR2 FYNNEI. V shed 9 bases and J 3 bases; nucleotides not matched to a gene: 7. This CDR3 has 15 residues. DNA of the CDR3: TGTGCCAGTGGACAGGGGGCAGTTGTCAATCAGCCCCAGCATTTT. It codes for CASGQGAVVNQPQHF.

The chain has TRBV4-1 and TRBJ1-5, with TRBD1 as a possible D gene (6 bases). V was trimmed by 2 bases and J by 9 bases, leaving 23 bases between them. Germline V CDR1 and CDR2: MGHRA, YSYEKL. The length of the CDR3 is 17 residues. The DNA for the CDR3 is TGCGCCAGCAGCCAAAATATATTTATTGTGGACAGTCCGCCCCAGCATTTT. It codes for CASSQNIFIVDSPPQHF.

The gene calls are TRBV6-5 and TRBJ2-4; tentative D call: TRBD1 (5 bases). The CDR3 runs to 14 residues. Trimming took 4 bases from V and 3 from J, leaving 10 bases between them. The germline V gene encodes CDR1 MNHEY and CDR2 SVGAGI. The CDR3 bases are TGTGCCAGCAGTTCAGGGTTCGACAAAAACATTCAGTACTTC. Its protein product is CASSSGFDKNIQYF.

The chain uses TRBV2 and TRBJ2-1; D is undetermined. V lost 4 bases, J lost 4 bases, and 5 bases lay in between. CDR1 SNHLY and CDR2 FYNNEI come from the germline V gene. The CDR3 consists of 12 residues. DNA of the CDR3: TGTGCCAGCAGTGCCAGGTACAATGAGCAGTTCTTC. It codes for CASSARYNEQFF.

This chain connects TRBV30 to TRBJ1-1; D may be TRBD1 (5 bases). This CDR3 has 14 residues. The V end was cut by 5 bases, the J end by 3 bases, with 16 bases between. Germline CDR1 is GTSNPN and CDR2 is SVGIG (reference sequence). For the CDR3, the DNA is TGTGCCTGGGATCCGGGCAGGGAGGACACTGAAGCTTTCTTT. Amino acids: CAWDPGREDTEAFF.

For this clone: Other DNA sequences in this sample translate to the same CDR3. The chain carries TRBV5-1 and TRBJ1-1, with 8 positions matching TRBD1. V shed 1 base, J shed 4 bases, and the junction held 0 bases outside the gene matches. The germline V gene has CDR1 SGHRS and CDR2 YFSETQ. This CDR3 is built from 13 residues. CDR3 residues: CASSLTGGTEAFF. The CDR3 coding sequence is TGCGCCAGCAGCTTGACAGGGGGCACTGAAGCTTTCTTT.

V usage is TRBV30 and J usage is TRBJ2-7, with D tentatively TRBD2 (5 bases). V was shortened by 0 bases and J by 2 bases, with 14 bases between the two germline ends. Germline V gives CDR1 GTSNPN, CDR2 SVGIG (reference sequence). The CDR3 consists of 15 residues. CDR3 sequence: CAWSVPRDPTYEQYF. The CDR3 nucleotides read TGTGCCTGGAGTGTACCCCGGGATCCCACCTACGAGCAGTACTTC.

This sequence joins TRBV19 and TRBJ1-1; D might be TRBD1 (6 bases). Trimming cost V 5 bases and J 6 bases, with 19 bases left between them. This CDR3 has 15 residues. Germline V gene data show CDR1 as LNHDA and CDR2 as SQIVND (reference sequence). The CDR3 DNA sequence: TGTGCCAGTAGTCATCGGGCGCGGGGGCCCTCTGAAGCTTTCTTT. Residues: CASSHRARGPSEAFF.

The rearrangement uses TRBV2 and TRBJ2-1; no firm D call. Deletions cut 5 bases from V and 7 bases from J, with 9 bases between. Germline V gene sequence: CDR1 SNHLY, CDR2 FYNNEI. The CDR3 has 12 amino acids. The CDR3, as DNA: TGTGCCAGCAGTACTATCCGAAATGAGCAGTTCTTC. Amino acid sequence: CASSTIRNEQFF. The variable domain in full, with the rest retrieved from reference TRBV2 and TRBJ2-1, is EPEVTQTPSHQVTQMGQEVILRCVPISNHLYFYWYRQILGQKVEFLVSFYNNEISEKSEIFDDQFSVERPDGSNFTLKIRSTKLEDSAMYFCASSTIRNEQFFGPGTRLTVL.

V is TRBV18 and J is TRBJ2-7; 12 bases map to TRBD1. Germline CDR1 and CDR2: KGHSH and LQKENI. The length of the CDR3 is 15 residues. J lost 7 bases, V lost 1 base, and 5 bases had no gene match. CDR3 DNA: TGTGCCAGCTCACCACTAGGGACAGGGGGCCAGGAGCAGTACTTC. It codes for CASSPLGTGGQEQYF.

There are a few counts of this clone. This chain joins TRBV29-1 and TRBJ1-2; possibly TRBD1 for D (6 bases). Trimming cost V 6 bases and J 4 bases, with 15 bases left between them. From germline, CDR1 is SQVTM and CDR2 ANQGSEA. The CDR3 totals 13 residues. CDR3 coding DNA: TGCAGCGTGCGGACAGCTCAGTCCTATGGCTACACCTTC. Its translation is CSVRTAQSYGYTF.

The V gene is TRBV19, the J gene TRBJ2-2, with 9 nucleotides matching TRBD1. The CDR3 loop spans 13 amino acids. The germline gives CDR1 LNHDA, CDR2 SQIVND (reference sequence). With 6 bases clipped from V and 8 bases from J, the junction kept 4 bases outside the gene matches. CDR3 sequence: CASSYRGQGELFF. The CDR3 DNA sequence: TGTGCCAGTAGCTACAGGGGGCAGGGGGAGCTGTTTTTT.

This clone was seen once. This chain uses TRBV10-3 with TRBJ1-1; TRBD1 agrees at 7 bases. V shed 10 bases, J shed 0 bases, and the junction held 5 bases outside the gene matches. The CDR3 is 13 residues long. Per the germline V gene, CDR1 is ENHRY and CDR2 is SYGVKD. The CDR3 reads CATMDRMNTEAFF. CDR3 sequence (DNA): TGTGCCACGATGGACAGGATGAACACTGAAGCTTTCTTT.

The chain carries TRBV27 and TRBJ2-7; maybe TRBD2 (6 bases). V was clipped by 5 bases and J by 6 bases, with 17 bases between them. CDR1 MNHEY and CDR2 SMNVEV come from the germline V gene (reference sequence). This CDR3 region has 14 residues. Here the CDR3 reads CASSKSRDSGEQYF. The CDR3 nucleotides read TGTGCCAGCAGTAAGAGCCGGGACTCTGGCGAGCAGTACTTC.

This clone was detected a few times. The CDR3 loop reads CASSPTANYGYTF. CDR3 sequence (DNA): TGTGCCAGCTCACCGACAGCGAACTATGGCTACACCTTC. The chain joins TRBV18 to TRBJ1-2; TRBD1 might be the D (5 bases). Germline CDR1 is KGHSH and CDR2 is LQKENI. Trimming took 3 bases from V and 2 from J, leaving 7 bases between them. There are 13 residues in the CDR3.

The rearrangement uses TRBV10-2 and TRBJ1-2; possibly TRBD1 for D (6 bases). The CDR3 consists of 16 residues. The V end lost 0 bases, the J end lost 2 bases, and 13 bases lay between the germline ends. Germline CDR1 and CDR2: WSHSY and SAAADI. The CDR3 loop reads CASSESYRTENYGYTF. Here the CDR3 DNA reads TGCGCCAGCAGTGAGTCCTACCGGACAGAGAACTATGGCTACACCTTC.